The T cell receptor (beta chain) under discussion was sequenced for a study of T cell clonotyping in hematopoietic cell transplantation. The repertoire was sequenced with immunoSEQ multiplex PCR; TCRdb's copy has only in-frame clones and lacks some. This table has 5,500 to 9,000 clones, about 86% appearing once. Samples: about 28 days before transplant, then days 30, 100 and 180 after. On this clone itself: The target antigen is unknown.

Study outcomes and limitations: CD4 and CD8 repertoire contributions could not be separated without sorting. At the given depth, recipient repertoires were over 95% de novo clonotypes. Pathologically expanded recipient clonotypes increased progressively from day 30 to day 180 as diversity fell.

Germline CDR1 reads SGHDT; CDR2 reads YYEEEE. V dropped 3 bases and J dropped 3; count of bases not matched to a gene: 5. The length of the CDR3 is 14 residues. The sequence came from a male patient in his forties or fifties who had an allogeneic stem cell transplant from a related donor, so the T cells may come from the graft donor. Some clones in this sample may be carry-over from other donors' samples. The J gene is TRBJ2-7, the V gene TRBV5-6; 8 bases align to TRBD1. Sequenced material: PBMCs, taken 100 days after allogeneic stem cell transplant. The CDR3 sequence: CASSYRGFGYEQYF. Here the CDR3 DNA reads TGTGCCAGCAGCTACAGGGGGTTCGGCTACGAGCAGTACTTC.